This TCR beta chain was documented in a study of neurological immune-mediated disorders. Overall study results and limits: No CDR3 amino acid sequences were shared by expanded clones across subjects, suggesting private repertoires in all groups. Phylogenetic grouping placed 18 of 34 multiple sclerosis patients' repertoires in one related-CDR3 cluster, a possible signature.

PBMCs stored at -80 C, numbering 2 million, were the origin of the unsorted libraries. This clonotype occurred many times. Antigen: not known. The trim removed 7 bases at V and 2 bases at J, leaving 17 bases unmatched. Germline CDR1 MNHEY, CDR2 SVGEGT. CDR3 length equals 17 residues. As for the cDNA, it was generated by 5'RACE with 10-nucleotide random UMIs. TCRdb redid the calling of the 5' RACE reads with MiXCR, one entry per CDR3 protein. This sample yields some 83,000 distinct CDR3 sequences, of which just over 2.5% are seen a single time; around 1.1% belongs to the top ten. Sequenced sample: PBMCs. The sequence was collected from a young woman with multiple sclerosis. This chain joins TRBV6-2 or TRBV6-3 and TRBJ2-7; the match to TRBD2 covers 7 bases. The CDR3 protein is CASNLKASGPLPYEQYF. The DNA of the CDR3 is TGTGCCAGCAACCTCAAGGCTAGCGGACCCCTCCCCTACGAGCAGTACTTC.